The 21 T cell receptor beta chains reported below all come from one sample, sequenced in a study. TCRdb analysed the RT-PCR reads with MiXCR anew, one entry per CDR3 protein. This table has more than 550,000 distinct CDR3 sequences, 14% appearing once. Sequenced sample: memory CD4+ T cells from blood. Receptor source: a female donor in good health, serving as a healthy control.

This clonotype was seen many times. The chain uses TRBV7-9 and TRBJ2-1; D is perhaps TRBD1 or TRBD2 (5 bases each). The CDR3 is made up of 16 amino acids. V was pared by 4 bases and J by 6 bases, with 19 bases between. The germline CDR1 and CDR2 sequences are SEHNR and FQNEAQ (reference sequence). CDR3: CASSSGPGLTSNEQFF. CDR3 nucleotides: TGTGCCAGCAGCTCCGGTCCGGGGCTCACTAGCAATGAGCAGTTCTTC.

The rearrangement uses TRBV15 and TRBJ2-7; 9 nucleotides match TRBD1. Unmatched junction bases numbered 9, after V lost 3 bases and J lost 6 bases. The CDR3 loop spans 15 amino acids. From germline, CDR1 is LNHNV and CDR2 YYDKDF (reference sequence). CDR3 sequence: CATSRGLQGAAEQYF. The CDR3 DNA is TGTGCCACCAGCAGGGGGCTACAGGGGGCCGCCGAGCAGTACTTC.

The chain employs TRBV28 and TRBJ1-1; D not resolved. Looked up from germline, CDR1 is MDHEN and CDR2 is SYDVKM. V was clipped by 2 bases and J by 1 base, with 11 bases between them. CDR3 size: 15 residues. This CDR3 reads CASSLMPAPNTEAFF. The CDR3 DNA is TGTGCCAGCAGTTTAATGCCAGCGCCGAACACTGAAGCTTTCTTT.

This clonotype has ten or more counts. The rearrangement joins TRBV6-6 to TRBJ2-1; 7 bases match TRBD2. V trimming: 6 bases; J trimming: 4 bases; junction bases outside the gene matches: 12. Germline-derived CDR1 and CDR2 are MNHNY and SVGAGI (reference sequence). This CDR3 comprises 16 residues. CDR3 region: CASRRASGLQYNEQFF. In DNA, the CDR3 is TGTGCCAGCAGGCGGGCTAGCGGATTACAATACAATGAGCAGTTCTTC.

The chain carries TRBV4-2 and TRBJ2-3, with 7 bases lining up with TRBD2. CDR1 LGHNA and CDR2 YNFKEQ come from the germline V gene. Trimming cost V 4 bases and J 4 bases; bases outside gene matches: 8. There are 15 residues in the CDR3. CDR3 in amino acids: CASSRGGESPDTQYF. The CDR3 DNA is TGTGCCAGCAGCCGGGGAGGGGAGTCCCCAGATACGCAGTATTTT.

About this clonotype: Here the CDR3 omits its conserved ending phenylalanine or tryptophan, so a read error is the likely source. It is unclear where the CDR3 begins or ends on the DNA, so no DNA is shown, and the CDR3 is as TCRdb lists it. The V gene is TRBV7-8, the J gene TRBJ2-1. Germline V CDR1 and CDR2: SGHVS, FQNEAQ. The CDR3 length is 11 residues, termini included. The CDR3 sequence is CASSLGSSADT.

This clonotype was counted only a few times. This CDR3 is CASSPTLGEVFF. The CDR3 coding sequence is TGTGCCAGCAGTCCGACTTTGGGGGAGGTGTTTTTT. The rearrangement links TRBV6-6 to TRBJ1-4; TRBD1 might be the D (5 bases). Trimming left V 5 bases short and J 15 bases short, with 16 bases between. Germline V gene sequence: CDR1 MNHNY, CDR2 SVGAGI (reference sequence). CDR3 size: 12 residues.

The chain uses TRBV12-3 or TRBV12-4 and TRBJ2-7; TRBD1 agrees at 10 bases. There are 14 residues in the CDR3. The V and J ends lost 5 bases and 6 bases, in that order; junction bases with no gene match: 7. The CDR3 DNA reads as TGTGCCAGCAGTACCGGGACAGGGGCTGTCGAGCAGTACTTC. It translates to CASSTGTGAVEQYF.

The rearrangement joins TRBV28 to TRBJ2-7; no reliable D call. There are 13 residues in the CDR3. CDR1 MDHEN and CDR2 SYDVKM come from the germline V gene. The V gene lost 3 bases and the J gene lost 3 bases, with 9 bases spanning the gap. The CDR3 is CASSFLLNYEQYF. As DNA, the CDR3 is TGTGCCAGCAGTTTCCTCCTAAACTACGAGCAGTACTTC.

The table lists this clonotype with a few counts. The chain has TRBV9 and TRBJ2-3; D gene unclear. Germline loops: CDR1 SGDLS, CDR2 YYNGEE. Trimming cost V 3 bases and J 2 bases, with 7 bases left between them. The CDR3 loop spans 13 amino acids. This CDR3 reads CASSAGPTDTQYF. The CDR3 DNA sequence: TGTGCCAGCAGCGCGGGCCCCACAGATACGCAGTATTTT.

This chain joins TRBV29-1 and TRBJ1-1; TRBD1 might be the D (5 bases). The V and J ends lost 7 bases and 3 bases respectively, with 18 bases between them. CDR1 is SQVTM, CDR2 ANQGSEA, per germline. This CDR3 is built from 14 residues. The CDR3 here is CSARAGGFDTEAFF. The CDR3 DNA follows: TGCAGCGCCCGGGCGGGGGGGTTCGACACTGAAGCTTTCTTT.

This clonotype was counted at least ten times. The chain combines TRBV7-6 with TRBJ1-4, with D perhaps matching TRBD1 (6 bases). The CDR3 extends over 18 amino acids. Germline assignment: CDR1 SGHVS and CDR2 FNYEAQ. V was shortened by 3 bases and J by 2 bases, with 19 bases between the two germline ends. CDR3 sequence reads: CASSLGSGADPTNEKLFF. The CDR3 DNA sequence: TGTGCCAGCAGCTTGGGGTCAGGGGCCGATCCCACTAATGAAAAACTGTTTTTT.

This clonotype was recorded a few times. The chain links TRBV7-9 to TRBJ2-4; D gene uncertain. The germline V gene encodes CDR1 SEHNR and CDR2 FQNEAQ (reference sequence). CDR3 length equals 12 residues. Trimming left V 2 bases short and J 8 bases short, with 7 bases between. DNA of the CDR3: TGTGCCAGCAGCTTATCGATCCACATTCAGTACTTC. Its translation: CASSLSIHIQYF.

This chain links TRBV7-7 with TRBJ2-1; 8 nucleotides agree with TRBD2. CDR3 length: 15 residues. The trim removed 5 bases at V and 5 bases at J, leaving 8 bases unmatched. Germline V CDR1 and CDR2: SSHAT, FNYEAQ (reference sequence). CDR3 loop: CASSPGGRLNNEQFF. In DNA form, the CDR3 reads TGTGCCAGCAGCCCCGGCGGGAGGCTGAACAATGAGCAGTTCTTC. Variable domain in full (rest from reference TRBV7-7 and TRBJ2-1): GAGVSQSPRYKVTKRGQDVTLRCDPISSHATLYWYQQALGQGPEFLTYFNYEAQPDKSGLPSDRFSAERPEGSISTLTIQRTEQRDSAMYRCASSPGGRLNNEQFFGPGTRLTVL.

This rearrangement joins TRBV7-8 to TRBJ2-2; 13 bases agree with TRBD2. The CDR3 spans 19 residues. V dropped 9 bases and J dropped 5; count of bases not matched to a gene: 18. Germline-derived CDR1 and CDR2 are SGHVS and FQNEAQ. The CDR3 is CASSARGLAGRAGTGELFF. The CDR3 nucleotides are TGTGCCAGTAGTGCCCGGGGACTAGCGGGAAGGGCTGGTACCGGGGAGCTGTTTTTT.

This chain uses TRBV2 with TRBJ2-3, with D perhaps matching TRBD2 (6 bases). The CDR3 loop spans 15 amino acids. Germline assignment: CDR1 SNHLY and CDR2 FYNNEI. V was cut by 4 bases and J by 1 base, with 12 bases left in between. CDR3 amino acids: CASSVLRGRTDTQYF. The CDR3 nucleotides read TGTGCCAGCAGTGTTTTGCGGGGCCGCACAGATACGCAGTATTTT. The whole variable domain, filled in from reference TRBV2 and TRBJ2-3, reads EPEVTQTPSHQVTQMGQEVILRCVPISNHLYFYWYRQILGQKVEFLVSFYNNEISEKSEIFDDQFSVERPDGSNFTLKIRSTKLEDSAMYFCASSVLRGRTDTQYFGPGTRLTVL.

This clonotype was found a few times. The chain is built from TRBV9 and TRBJ1-1; D possibly corresponds to TRBD1 (6 bases). CDR1 is SGDLS and CDR2 is YYNGEE in the germline V gene. Trimming pared 2 bases from V and 0 bases from J, leaving 14 bases between. The CDR3 extends over 16 amino acids. This CDR3 is CASSVDGGLLNTEAFF. The CDR3, as DNA: TGTGCCAGCAGCGTTGATGGGGGGCTCCTGAACACTGAAGCTTTCTTT. The variable domain in full, completed from reference TRBV9 and TRBJ1-1, reads DSGVTQTPKHLITATGQRVTLRCSPRSGDLSVYWYQQSLDQGLQFLIQYYNGEERAKGNILERFSAQQFPDLHSELNLSSLELGDSALYFCASSVDGGLLNTEAFFGQGTRLTVV.

The rearrangement links TRBV3-1 to TRBJ2-7, with 8 bases that match TRBD1. Germline V gene sequence: CDR1 LGHDT, CDR2 YNNKEL (reference sequence). The trim removed 3 bases at V and 1 base at J, leaving 11 bases unmatched. This CDR3 has 17 residues. CDR3 residues: CASSQILGTGFSYEQYF. For the CDR3, the DNA is TGTGCCAGCAGCCAGATTCTCGGGACAGGCTTTTCCTACGAGCAGTACTTC.

This clonotype was picked up a small number of times. V gene TRBV4-1 combines with J gene TRBJ1-1; D is possibly TRBD1 (5 bases). V was trimmed by 4 bases and J by 1 base, leaving 19 bases between them. This CDR3 is built from 17 residues. Germline V gene sequence: CDR1 MGHRA, CDR2 YSYEKL. The CDR3 DNA reads as TGCGCCAGCAGCCCGTCACCCCTACAGGCCACGAACACTGAAGCTTTCTTT. This sequence encodes CASSPSPLQATNTEAFF.

The J gene is TRBJ1-5, the V gene TRBV28; D is unresolved. V dropped 3 bases and J dropped 7 bases, with 13 bases sitting between them. Germline V gene data show CDR1 as MDHEN and CDR2 as SYDVKM. This CDR3 comprises 14 residues. The CDR3: CASSLAARGQPQHF. The CDR3 DNA follows: TGTGCCAGCAGTTTGGCGGCTCGGGGACAGCCCCAGCATTTT.

This clonotype has at least ten counts. The chain couples TRBV6-6 to TRBJ2-3; 8 nucleotides agree with TRBD1. Germline-derived CDR1 and CDR2 are MNHNY and SVGAGI (reference sequence). This CDR3 is built from 13 residues. V lost 7 bases and J lost 1; bases outside the gene matches: 1. This CDR3 is CASTGQGTDTQYF. In DNA form, the CDR3 reads TGTGCCAGCACGGGACAGGGCACAGATACGCAGTATTTT.